The present TCR beta chain was sequenced within a study of blood T cells in healthy people across ages. General observations from the study: Any conclusive comparison of naive versus antigen-experienced cells was prevented by using unsorted PBMCs. Among T cells, TCR beta diversity per million cells dropped roughly linearly as age rose.

Trimming pared 0 bases from V and 6 bases from J, leaving 14 bases between. Germline V lookup: CDR1 MGHRA, CDR2 YSYEKL. The CDR3 length is 15 residues. Regarding this clonotype: Antigen: not known.

The second PCR ran roughly 6 to 11 cycles with a sample-barcoded 5' primer and J-beta primers. Researchers report that a template-switch adaptor with 12 random nucleotides tagged each cDNA molecule. TCRdb redid the calling of the 5' RACE reads with MiXCR, one entry per CDR3 protein. Of about 830,000 distinct CDR3 sequences detected, 55% to 65% appear once; the ten largest clones hold 28%. Investigators took around 10 milliliters of peripheral blood from every donor. The receptor was derived from a young man in good health. This chain links TRBV4-1 with TRBJ2-5, with D unresolved. The sequenced sample consisted of blood. CDR3 protein: CASSQDSVQRKTQYF. The CDR3 bases are TGCGCCAGCAGCCAAGATTCCGTCCAGCGCAAGACCCAGTACTTC.